The 11 T cell receptor beta chains given below trace back to one sample, sequenced in a study of shared clonotypes between healthy human individuals. Naive CD8 isolation took CD45RO-negative cells positively selected for CCR7 and excluded terminally differentiated effector memory CD45RA+ cells. This table comes from immunoSEQ multiplex PCR, and its TCRdb copy is limited to in-frame clones, with some not included. Among roughly 2.1 million clones listed, 93% were seen once. The sample taken for sequencing was naive CD8+ T cells from PBMCs. These receptor sequences come from a man aged 18 to 30 in good health. Some clones in this sample may be carry-over from other donors' samples.

The CDR3 nucleotides are TGCGCCAGCAGCTTGGTGTGGGGGGGAGAGGCCCACAATGAGCAGTTCTTC. This encodes CASSLVWGGEAHNEQFF. The rearrangement links TRBV5-1 to TRBJ2-1; TRBD2 agrees at 7 bases. V lost 0 bases to trimming and J lost 5 bases; unmatched junction nucleotides: 11. This CDR3 region has 17 residues. In germline, CDR1 is SGHRS, CDR2 YFSETQ.

This chain connects TRBV5-6 to TRBJ2-6; 7 nucleotides line up with TRBD1. The ends lost 0 bases at V and 2 bases at J; junction bases unmatched: 8. CDR1 SGHDT and CDR2 YYEEEE come from the germline V gene. There are 18 residues in the CDR3. CDR3 DNA sequence: TGTGCCAGCAGCTTGGGCTACAGGGGTCTAGCTGGGGCCAACGTCCTGACTTTC. As protein: CASSLGYRGLAGANVLTF. The full variable domain, its missing parts supplied by reference TRBV5-6 and TRBJ2-6, is DAGVTQSPTHLIKTRGQQVTLRCSPKSGHDTVSWYQQALGQGPQFIFQYYEEEERQRGNFPDRFSGHQFPNYSSELNVNALLLGDSALYLCASSLGYRGLAGANVLTFGAGSRLTVL.

The chain couples TRBV4-1 to TRBJ1-2; D gene uncertain. The V end was cut by 0 bases, the J end by 11 bases, with 19 bases between. Germline V gene sequence: CDR1 MGHRA, CDR2 YSYEKL. This CDR3 comprises 15 residues. CDR3 region: CASSQDRALSFLYTF. DNA of the CDR3: TGCGCCAGCAGCCAAGATCGGGCACTCTCTTTTCTGTACACCTTC.

The chain is built from TRBV11-2 and TRBJ2-7, with 7 bases aligning to TRBD2. The CDR3 has 15 residues. The V and J ends lost 3 bases and 2 bases, in that order; junction bases with no gene match: 7. Germline V gene sequence: CDR1 SGHAT, CDR2 FQNNGV. The CDR3 here is CASSFSGPSPYEQYF. The DNA of the CDR3 is TGTGCCAGCAGCTTTAGCGGGCCAAGTCCCTACGAGCAGTACTTC.

This chain uses TRBV6-1 with TRBJ2-7; possibly TRBD2 for D (6 bases). This CDR3 has 14 amino acids. Germline CDR1 MNHNS, CDR2 SASEGT. V was pared by 5 bases and J by 3 bases, with 14 bases between. The CDR3 region has the DNA TGTGCCAGCAGTCAGGACGGGACTTACTACGAGCAGTACTTC. Its translation: CASSQDGTYYEQYF.

The V and J genes are TRBV29-1 and TRBJ2-5, with 13 bases identical to TRBD2. The end of the DNA is better explained by TRBJ2-7, so the J call may be wrong. The CDR3 sequence is 14 residues long. Germline CDR1 is SQVTM and CDR2 is ANQGSEA. The CDR3 spells CSVRLAGGPYEQYF. CDR3 DNA sequence: TGCAGCGTGAGACTAGCGGGAGGCCCCTACGAGCAGTACTTC.

The chain combines TRBV7-8 with TRBJ1-1, with D uncertain. This CDR3 comprises 12 residues. Deletions cut 8 bases from V and 8 bases from J, with 15 bases between. The germline gives CDR1 SGHVS, CDR2 FQNEAQ. The CDR3 here is CASPDGSREAFF. As DNA, the CDR3 is TGTGCCAGCCCCGACGGAAGTCGAGAAGCTTTCTTT.

The chain links TRBV7-6 to TRBJ2-1; 7 bases map to TRBD1. The CDR3 spans 14 residues. Trimming at V came to 4 bases and at J to 9 bases, leaving 9 bases not matched to a gene. Per germline, CDR1 SGHVS and CDR2 FNYEAQ. CDR3 sequence (DNA): TGTGCCAGCAGCTCACGACAGGGCACGGCTGAGCAGTTCTTC. It translates to CASSSRQGTAEQFF.

The chain employs TRBV5-4 and TRBJ2-4; D is undetermined. Looked up from germline, CDR1 is SGHNT and CDR2 is YYREEE (reference sequence). V was pared by 4 bases and J by 5 bases, with 7 bases between. The CDR3 runs 12 residues. In DNA form, the CDR3 reads TGTGCCAGCAGCGGTGGAGAAAACATTCAGTACTTC. This codes for CASSGGENIQYF.

The chain recombines TRBV11-2 with TRBJ2-3, with 8 bases lining up with TRBD2. Germline V gene sequence: CDR1 SGHAT, CDR2 FQNNGV. The junction had 10 bases not matched to a gene; V was cut back by 1 base and J by 10 bases. CDR3 length equals 15 residues. The CDR3 DNA reads as TGTGCCAGCAGCTTAGCTCGGACTAGCTGGGAGGCGCAGTATTTT. Its translation: CASSLARTSWEAQYF.

This clone was counted once. This chain uses TRBV7-9 with TRBJ1-2; a weak D match, TRBD1 (6 bases). V was pared by 3 bases and J by 8 bases, with 16 bases between. CDR1 and CDR2 (germline): SEHNR, FQNEAQ (reference sequence). The CDR3 consists of 14 residues. DNA of the CDR3: TGTGCCAGCAGCTTTAGTGGGGGCGCAGAGGGCTACACCTTC. Its translation is CASSFSGGAEGYTF.